Below, 5 T cell receptor beta chains from the same sample are listed, as sequenced in a study of blood T cell repertoires in COVID-19. The repertoire was sequenced with immunoSEQ multiplex PCR; TCRdb's copy has only in-frame clones and lacks some. The table lists approximately 140,000 clones, 80% to 90% of them singletons. Sequencing used peripheral blood. The receptors were sampled from a man in his 70s with acute or convalescent COVID-19.

The rearrangement links TRBV19 to TRBJ1-1; D unresolved. Germline-derived CDR1 and CDR2 are LNHDA and SQIVND (reference sequence). This CDR3 region has 12 residues. Trimming stripped 5 bases from V and 1 base from J, with 5 bases between. CDR3 in amino acids: CASSRGNTEAFF. The CDR3 bases are TGTGCCAGTAGTCGGGGGAACACTGAAGCTTTCTTT.

The chain uses TRBV9 and TRBJ1-1; the match to TRBD1 covers 9 bases. Germline V gives CDR1 SGDLS, CDR2 YYNGEE. This CDR3 has 15 residues. V trimming: 4 bases; J trimming: 0 bases; junction bases outside the gene matches: 4. The CDR3 DNA is TGTGCCAGCAGCCAAGGACAGGGGATGAACACTGAAGCTTTCTTT. Translating it yields CASSQGQGMNTEAFF.

This clone was detected a few times. In DNA, the CDR3 is TGTGCCAGCAGTTCCGCGACAGGGAGTAATTCACCCCTCCACTTT. It specifies CASSSATGSNSPLHF. This chain uses TRBV28 with TRBJ1-6, with TRBD1 matching over 7 bases. Trimming removed 4 bases from V and 6 bases from J; junction bases left unmatched: 6. CDR1 is MDHEN and CDR2 is SYDVKM in the germline V gene. This CDR3 comprises 15 residues.

The chain is built from TRBV18 and TRBJ2-1; 8 bases match TRBD2. This CDR3 comprises 15 residues. The V segment lost 2 bases and the J segment 4 bases; nucleotides outside the gene matches: 4. CDR1 is KGHSH, CDR2 LQKENI, per germline. The DNA of the CDR3 is TGTGCCAGCTCACCAGGTAGCGGGATATACAATGAGCAGTTCTTC. This encodes CASSPGSGIYNEQFF.

The chain recombines TRBV7-3 with TRBJ2-1; 9 bases are a match to TRBD1. V lost 5 bases, J lost 3 bases, and 5 bases stayed unmatched. This CDR3 comprises 15 residues. Germline CDR1 reads SGHTA; CDR2 reads FQGTGA. In DNA, the CDR3 is TGTGCCAGCAGCGTAGACAGGGGGGTCTACAATGAGCAGTTCTTC. This translates into CASSVDRGVYNEQFF.